This T cell receptor (beta chain) came from a study of shared clonotypes between healthy human individuals. Background on the study: Three plates were used per donor for CD4 naive, three for CD4 memory, two for CD8 naive and one for CD8 memory. Regarding the study as a whole: Non-shared clonotypes displayed generation probabilities falling below those of clonotypes present in all four donors.

As handled by the study authors: Junction-only immunoSEQ data arrived without quality scores, meaning filtering differed. Only in-frame clones appear in the TCRdb table, and some are missing; sequencing was by immunoSEQ multiplex PCR. Clonal size and the V and J genes are those of that table, whereas D and trimming came from the DNA. The sample contains over 800,000 clones, 85% to 95% of which appear only once. The V and J ends lost 1 base and 6 bases respectively, with 16 bases between them. The CDR3 totals 16 residues. Germline V lookup: CDR1 SGHNT, CDR2 YENEEA. CD8 cells classed as naive were CD45RO-negative and positively selected for CCR7, excluding terminally differentiated effector memory CD45RA+ cells. As to this clone: Its cognate antigen is unknown.

The specimen was naive CD8+ T cells sorted from blood. The sequence was collected from a man aged 30 to 45 in good health. The chain combines TRBV11-3 with TRBJ2-1; D may be TRBD1 or TRBD2 (6 bases each). CDR3 amino acids: CASSLAGGSPPNEQFF. CDR3 nucleotides: TGTGCCAGCAGCTTAGCCGGGGGCTCACCTCCCAATGAGCAGTTCTTC.